The rows below give T cell receptor beta chains drawn from one sample of a study of cytomegalovirus exposure and HLA in healthy donors. Repertoires were generated with immunoSEQ multiplex PCR, while TCRdb's copy carries only in-frame clones and drops some. The sample has some 110,000 clones; 70% are singletons. Sequenced sample: PBMCs. The receptors come from a man aged 25 to 40 in good health and CMV-seropositive. Both conserved end residues are part of each CDR3. A D gene is named only where the DNA matches it firmly.

j_call: TRBJ1-4; d_call: -; v_call: TRBV7-9; cdr3_aa: CASSLERGTLNEKLFF
j_call: TRBJ2-1; d_call: TRBD2; v_call: TRBV5-1; cdr3_aa: CASSFEAGGFSEQFF
j_call: TRBJ2-3; d_call: -; v_call: TRBV9; cdr3_aa: CASSVGGLLRTNTQYF
j_call: TRBJ1-1; d_call: -; v_call: TRBV29-1; cdr3_aa: CSVEGGRGTEAFF
j_call: TRBJ1-1; d_call: TRBD1; v_call: TRBV4-1; cdr3_aa: CASTGTARTEAFF
j_call: TRBJ2-2; d_call: TRBD1; v_call: TRBV6-1; cdr3_aa: CASNTGANTGELFF
j_call: TRBJ1-5; d_call: -; v_call: TRBV6-1; cdr3_aa: CASTLLAGGQPQHF
j_call: TRBJ1-2; d_call: TRBD1; v_call: TRBV9; cdr3_aa: CASTREGANYGYTF
j_call: TRBJ2-7; d_call: TRBD1; v_call: TRBV5-1; cdr3_aa: CASRTGGQAHYEQYF
j_call: TRBJ2-3; d_call: TRBD2; v_call: TRBV29-1; cdr3_aa: CSAAGGVADTQYF
j_call: TRBJ2-5; d_call: -; v_call: TRBV23-1; cdr3_aa: CASSQGESAGGEETQYF
j_call: TRBJ2-1; d_call: TRBD2; v_call: TRBV6-5; cdr3_aa: CASSYSAGLAGEQFF
j_call: TRBJ1-1; d_call: -; v_call: TRBV19; cdr3_aa: CASSVDRLMNTEAFF
j_call: TRBJ1-2; d_call: -; v_call: TRBV6-1; cdr3_aa: CASSPMALNYGYTF
j_call: TRBJ1-5; d_call: -; v_call: TRBV28; cdr3_aa: CASSLGARQPQHF
j_call: TRBJ1-1; d_call: -; v_call: TRBV27; cdr3_aa: CASSPYGVGVEEAFF
j_call: TRBJ1-1; d_call: TRBD1; v_call: TRBV2; cdr3_aa: CASIRQGATEAFF
j_call: TRBJ2-5; d_call: TRBD1; v_call: TRBV11-2; cdr3_aa: CASSSTGGAGRQETQYF
j_call: TRBJ2-7; d_call: TRBD1; v_call: TRBV27; cdr3_aa: CASSTPGQGAYEQYF
j_call: TRBJ2-5; d_call: -; v_call: TRBV11-1; cdr3_aa: CASSLISRSEETQYF
j_call: TRBJ1-2; d_call: -; v_call: TRBV9; cdr3_aa: CASSVATGDGYTF
j_call: TRBJ1-2; d_call: -; v_call: TRBV4-1; cdr3_aa: CASSQAPASYGYTF
j_call: TRBJ2-1; d_call: -; v_call: TRBV28; cdr3_aa: CASSLEGHEQFF
j_call: TRBJ1-3; d_call: TRBD1; v_call: TRBV11-3; cdr3_aa: CASSPGQVGHSGNTIYF
j_call: TRBJ2-3; d_call: -; v_call: TRBV4-2; cdr3_aa: CASSQGGPSSTDTQYF
j_call: TRBJ1-4; d_call: TRBD1; v_call: TRBV5-1; cdr3_aa: CASSPEGTGYEKLFF
j_call: TRBJ1-3; d_call: TRBD1; v_call: TRBV5-4; cdr3_aa: CASSLEWDRGPGNTIYF
j_call: TRBJ2-5; d_call: -; v_call: TRBV10-2; cdr3_aa: CASSESLVGAQETQYF
j_call: TRBJ2-1; d_call: TRBD1; v_call: TRBV6-5; cdr3_aa: CASSYRQGARNEQFF
j_call: TRBJ1-4; d_call: -; v_call: TRBV9; cdr3_aa: CASSVQTGLNEKLFF
j_call: TRBJ1-6; d_call: TRBD1; v_call: TRBV5-6; cdr3_aa: CASSHRDSSYNSPLHF
j_call: TRBJ2-1; d_call: TRBD2; v_call: TRBV29-1; cdr3_aa: CSVTGLAGGGWNEQFF
j_call: TRBJ2-2; d_call: TRBD2; v_call: TRBV28; cdr3_aa: CASSLETGGRGELFF
j_call: TRBJ1-2; d_call: TRBD1; v_call: TRBV27; cdr3_aa: CASSLGTGGHGYTF
j_call: TRBJ2-1; d_call: TRBD2; v_call: TRBV11-2; cdr3_aa: CASSLGISGSVREQFF
j_call: TRBJ2-1; d_call: TRBD2; v_call: TRBV10-3; cdr3_aa: CAISPGAGMSSYNEQFF